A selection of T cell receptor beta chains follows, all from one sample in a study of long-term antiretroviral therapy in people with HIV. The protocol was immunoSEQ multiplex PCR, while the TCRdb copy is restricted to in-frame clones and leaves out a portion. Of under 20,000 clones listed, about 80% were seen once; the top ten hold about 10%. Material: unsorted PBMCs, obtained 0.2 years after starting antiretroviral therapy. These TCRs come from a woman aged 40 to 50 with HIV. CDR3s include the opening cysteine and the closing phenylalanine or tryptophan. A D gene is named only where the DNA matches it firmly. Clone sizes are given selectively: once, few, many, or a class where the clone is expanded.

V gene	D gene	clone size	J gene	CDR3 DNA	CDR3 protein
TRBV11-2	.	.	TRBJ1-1	TGTGCCAGCAGCTTAGAGAGTTTTGGGGACACTGAAGCTTTCTTT	CASSLESFGDTEAFF
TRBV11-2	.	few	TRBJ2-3	TGTGCCAGCAGCTTATTCTACACAGATACGCAGTATTTT	CASSLFYTDTQYF
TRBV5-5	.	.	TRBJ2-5	TGTGCCAGCAGCTTGTTTAGCGTCGGAGAGACCCAGTACTTC	CASSLFSVGETQYF
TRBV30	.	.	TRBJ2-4	TGTGCCTGGAGTCAGACAGTTGTAGCCAAAAACATTCAGTACTTC	CAWSQTVVAKNIQYF
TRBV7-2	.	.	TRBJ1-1	TGTGCCAGCAGCCCCCACCAGAAGTTAACTGAAGCTTTCTTT	CASSPHQKLTEAFF
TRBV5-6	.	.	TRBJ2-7	TGTGCCAGCAGCTATGGGACGGACCCCTACGAGCAGTACTTC	CASSYGTDPYEQYF
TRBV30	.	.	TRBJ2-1	TGTGCCTGGAATACGGAGAGTGAGCAGTTCTTC	CAWNTESEQFF
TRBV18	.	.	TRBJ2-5	TGTGCCAGCTCACCAATGGGGGAGACCCAGTACTTC	CASSPMGETQYF
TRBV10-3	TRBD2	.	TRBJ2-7	TGTGCCATCAATATAGGGACTAGCGGGAACTACGAGCAGTACTTC	CAINIGTSGNYEQYF
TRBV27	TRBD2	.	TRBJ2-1	TGTGCCACCGCTCTAGCGGCCTTCGGGAATGAGCAGTTCTTC	CATALAAFGNEQFF
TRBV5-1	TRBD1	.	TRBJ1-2	TGCGCCAGCAGCTTGGGTAGGACAGGGGGAGGTACGAACTATGGCTACACCTTC	CASSLGRTGGGTNYGYTF
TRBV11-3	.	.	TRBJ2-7	TGTGCCAGCAGCTTACAGGAGACTCTAGAGCAGTACTTC	CASSLQETLEQYF
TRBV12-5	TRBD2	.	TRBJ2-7	TGTGCTAGTGGTTTGGTACGGGGGGAGAGCTCCTACGAGCAGTACTTC	CASGLVRGESSYEQYF
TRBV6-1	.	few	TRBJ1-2	TGTGCCAGCAGTGAAGCGTCTATGGGTGGCTATGGCTACACCTTC	CASSEASMGGYGYTF
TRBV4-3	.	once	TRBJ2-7	TGCGCCAGCAGCCAAGATAACTCAGATTACTACGAGCAGTACTTC	CASSQDNSDYYEQYF
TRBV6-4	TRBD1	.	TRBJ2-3	TGTGCCAGCAGGGCCGACAGGGGAGATACGCAGTATTTT	CASRADRGDTQYF
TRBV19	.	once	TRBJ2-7	TGTGCCAGTAGTATGTCGGCCTCCTCCCTCTACGAGCAGTACTTC	CASSMSASSLYEQYF
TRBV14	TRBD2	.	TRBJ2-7	TGTGCCAGCAGCCTCATCTCTAGCGGGAGTGGCGAGCAGTACTTC	CASSLISSGSGEQYF
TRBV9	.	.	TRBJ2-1	TGTGCCAGCAGCGTAGCAGGCTACAATGAGCAGTTCTTC	CASSVAGYNEQFF
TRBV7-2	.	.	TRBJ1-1	TGTGCCAGCAGCGATACCGGGACGAGAGCTTTCTTT	CASSDTGTRAFF
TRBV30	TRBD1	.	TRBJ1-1	TGTGCCTGGCGGACACCACAGGGGGCCGGGACTGAAGCTTTCTTT	CAWRTPQGAGTEAFF
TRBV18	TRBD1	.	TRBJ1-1	TGTGCCAGCTCACCAGGAGGACAGGGTGTCACTGAAGCTTTCTTT	CASSPGGQGVTEAFF
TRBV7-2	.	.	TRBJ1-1	TGTGCCAGCAGCGACGCCAGGGTTTGGGGTTCGAACACTGAAGCTTTCTTT	CASSDARVWGSNTEAFF
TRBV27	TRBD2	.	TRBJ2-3	TGTGCCAGCAGTTTATTGGGACTAGCGGGAGTAATTGATACGCAGTATTTT	CASSLLGLAGVIDTQYF
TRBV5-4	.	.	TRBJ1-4	TGTGCCAGCAGCTTGGCCGGGGCGGCTAATGAAAAACTGTTTTTT	CASSLAGAANEKLFF
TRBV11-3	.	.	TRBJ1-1	TGTGCCAGCAGCTCCCCAGGGTTGGGCACTGAAGCTTTCTTT	CASSSPGLGTEAFF
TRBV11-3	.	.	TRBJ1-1	TGTGCCAGCAGCTTAGTCCGGGGAGGGACCACTGAAGCTTTCTTT	CASSLVRGGTTEAFF
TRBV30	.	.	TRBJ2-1	TGTGCCTGGAGTGTACTGCAAGGCAATGAGCAGTTCTTC	CAWSVLQGNEQFF
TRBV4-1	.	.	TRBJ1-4	TGCGCCAGCACGGGCGGAGAAAAACTGTTTTTT	CASTGGEKLFF
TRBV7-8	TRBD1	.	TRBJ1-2	TGTGCCAGCAGCCTTCAACCTACAGGGGCGGACTATGGCTACACCTTC	CASSLQPTGADYGYTF
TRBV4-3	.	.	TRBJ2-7	TGCGCCAGCAGCCAAGATCGGGCAGCATCCTACGAGCAGTACTTC	CASSQDRAASYEQYF
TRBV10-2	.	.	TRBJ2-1	TGCGCCAGCAGTGGATTATTAGACAAATACAATGAGCAGTTCTTC	CASSGLLDKYNEQFF
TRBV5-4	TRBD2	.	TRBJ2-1	TGTGCCAGCAGCCCTTGGACTAGCGGGGTCAATGAGCAGTTCTTC	CASSPWTSGVNEQFF
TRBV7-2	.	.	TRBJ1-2	TGTGCCAGCAGCTTACCGAGTTTGGTATATGGCTACACCTTC	CASSLPSLVYGYTF
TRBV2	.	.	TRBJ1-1	TGTGCTACGGTAGTAAGGGGCACTGAAGCTTTCTTT	CATVVRGTEAFF
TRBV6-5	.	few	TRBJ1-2	TGTGCCAGCAGTTTCCCCCCCCCTAGGTATGGCTACACCTTC	CASSFPPPRYGYTF
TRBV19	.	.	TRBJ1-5	TGTGCCAGTAAAAATAGCAATCAGCCCCAGCATTTT	CASKNSNQPQHF
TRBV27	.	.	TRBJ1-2	TGTGCCAGCAGTTTATATAGCGGATATGGCTACACCTTC	CASSLYSGYGYTF
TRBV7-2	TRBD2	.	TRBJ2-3	TGTGCCAGCAGCCCGAGACTAGCTCGGGCAGATACGCAGTATTTT	CASSPRLARADTQYF
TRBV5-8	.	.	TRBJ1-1	TGTGCCAGCAGAGGGGGACTCACTGAAGCTTTCTTT	CASRGGLTEAFF
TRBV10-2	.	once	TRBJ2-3	TGCGCCAGCGGCGGGGCCCGAGCAGATACGCAGTATTTT	CASGGARADTQYF
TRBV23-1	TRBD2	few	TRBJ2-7	TGCGCCAGCAGTCAATTGATCCAGCGGGAGGTGATCTACGAGCAGTACTTC	CASSQLIQREVIYEQYF
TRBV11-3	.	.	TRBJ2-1	TGTGCCAGCAGCGAGCCGGGGGACAATGAGCAGTTCTTC	CASSEPGDNEQFF
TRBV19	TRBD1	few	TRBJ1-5	TGTGCCAGTAGTTTAGGACAGGTAGGGAATCAGCCCCAGCATTTT	CASSLGQVGNQPQHF
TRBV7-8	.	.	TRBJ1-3	TGTGCCAGCACCCCCCAAGCGAACCCCTCTGGAAACACCATATATTTT	CASTPQANPSGNTIYF
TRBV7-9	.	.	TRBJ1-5	TGTGCCATCGAACGGTATAGCAATCAGCCCCAGCATTTT	CAIERYSNQPQHF
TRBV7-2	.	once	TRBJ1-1	TGTGCCAGCAGCTTCGGGGGCTTTGAAGCTTTCTTT	CASSFGGFEAFF
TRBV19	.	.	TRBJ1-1	TGTGCCAGTACCTGGGGGGGAGCGAACACTGAAGCTTTCTTT	CASTWGGANTEAFF
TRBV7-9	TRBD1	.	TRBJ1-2	TGTGCCAGCAGCCCCATCAAGACAGGGCCAAACTATGGCTACACCTTC	CASSPIKTGPNYGYTF
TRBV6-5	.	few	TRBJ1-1	TGTGCCAGCAGTTACTCCGGTGGGAGGACTGAAGCTTTCTTT	CASSYSGGRTEAFF
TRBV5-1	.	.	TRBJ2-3	TGCGCCAGTTCCAGGCGAGGACAGTCATGGGAAGACCTTAGAGATACGCAGTATTTT	CASSRRGQSWEDLRDTQYF
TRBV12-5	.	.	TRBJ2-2	TGTGCTAGTGGTTCAGGGGTCGGGGAGCTGTTTTTT	CASGSGVGELFF
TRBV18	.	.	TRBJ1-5	TGTGCCAGCTCACCATTAAAGACCGTGGGGGAGCCCCAGCATTTT	CASSPLKTVGEPQHF
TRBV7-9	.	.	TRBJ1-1	TGTGCCAGCAGCTCCCTGGCCGGACAGTACACTGAAGCTTTCTTT	CASSSLAGQYTEAFF
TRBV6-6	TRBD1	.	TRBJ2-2	TGTGCCAGCAGTTACCTGGACAGGTGGACCGGGGAGCTGTTTTTT	CASSYLDRWTGELFF
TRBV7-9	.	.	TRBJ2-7	TGTGCCAGCAGCCCTCGTGAGGGATATGGAATTTCAAGCCCCTACGAGCAGTACTTC	CASSPREGYGISSPYEQYF
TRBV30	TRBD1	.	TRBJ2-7	TGTGCCTGGAGTGTACAGAAGGGGGCGCGAACGTCCTACGAGCAGTACTTC	CAWSVQKGARTSYEQYF
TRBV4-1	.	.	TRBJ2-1	TGCGCCAGCAGCCAAGACTCCCCTGAGCAGTTCTTC	CASSQDSPEQFF